These 14 T cell receptor beta chains originate from one sample sequenced in a study of shared clonotypes between healthy human individuals (TCRdb year 2020). CD8 naive samples were obtained by positive selection for CCR7 among CD45RO-negative cells, yielding a CD45RA+CCR7+ population from which TemRA cells were excluded. The library was generated by the immunoSEQ multiplex PCR assay. The clones in this table, taken by TCRdb from immuneACCESS, are in-frame only. Not every clone is retained; where verified, under half of the shortfall comes from an unresolved V gene, and the cause of the rest is unknown. Here the sample has about 1.9 million clones; 80% to 95% occur a single time. Approximately 1.7% of the sample is held by the ten biggest clonotypes. Sequences were obtained from naive CD8+ T cells from PBMCs. The cell subset or site label, read with the paper, signifies: CD45RA+CCR7+. All receptors derive from a man aged 18 to 29 in good health. Some clones in this sample may be carry-over from other donors' samples.

The rearrangement joins TRBV9 to TRBJ1-1, with TRBD1 identical over 8 bases. Germline V gives CDR1 SGDLS, CDR2 YYNGEE. The J segment lost 7 bases and the V segment lost 4 bases, leaving 6 bases of the junction unmatched. The CDR3 loop spans 13 amino acids. The CDR3 loop reads CASSRTGTGEAFF. In nucleotides, the CDR3 is TGTGCCAGCAGCCGTACCGGGACAGGTGAAGCTTTCTTT.

This clone has just a few counts. V gene TRBV30 combines with J gene TRBJ1-3; possibly TRBD1 for D (6 bases). Germline CDR1 reads GTSNPN; CDR2 reads SVGIG (reference sequence). The CDR3 contains 13 residues. Deletions cut 8 bases from V and 4 bases from J, with 15 bases between. In nucleotides, the CDR3 is TGTGCCCACCACAGGGAGGACGGAAACACCATATATTTT. Its protein is CAHHREDGNTIYF.

V and J are TRBV9 and TRBJ1-2, with D unclear. The length of the CDR3 is 13 residues. Germline V CDR1 and CDR2: SGDLS, YYNGEE. Between the trimmed V and J ends, which lost 4 bases and 3 bases, there was a span of 10 bases. CDR3: CASSRGHYYGYTF. The CDR3 DNA follows: TGTGCCAGCAGCCGTGGCCACTACTATGGCTACACCTTC.

The chain links TRBV11-2 to TRBJ2-2; D remains ambiguous. V was shortened by 1 base and J by 9 bases, with 3 bases between the two germline ends. CDR1 and CDR2 from the germline V gene are SGHAT and FQNNGV. The CDR3 has 11 residues. CDR3 sequence: CASSLGWELFF. As DNA, the CDR3 is TGTGCCAGCAGCTTAGGGTGGGAGCTGTTTTTT.

V is TRBV9 and J is TRBJ2-7; possible D gene TRBD1, 6 bases. The V and J ends lost 4 bases and 4 bases respectively, with 12 bases between them. The germline gives CDR1 SGDLS, CDR2 YYNGEE. The CDR3 contains 13 residues. The CDR3 DNA reads TGTGCCAGCAGCTCAGGGGTAGGATACGAGCAGTACTTC. Translation gives CASSSGVGYEQYF.

The rearrangement links TRBV13 to TRBJ2-7, with D uncertain. CDR1 PRHDT and CDR2 FYEKMQ come from the germline V gene (reference sequence). Trimming removed 2 bases at V and 3 bases at J, with 11 bases between. The CDR3 is 14 amino acids. The CDR3, as DNA: TGTGCCAGCAGCTTACGCGCAGGAGACTACGAGCAGTACTTC. Translating it yields CASSLRAGDYEQYF.

The chain couples TRBV6-5 to TRBJ1-4; D gene uncertain. CDR1 and CDR2 (germline): MNHEY, SVGAGI. V dropped 0 bases and J dropped 2 bases, with 1 base sitting between them. The CDR3 covers 13 residues. In nucleotides, the CDR3 is TGTGCCAGCAGTTACTCGACTAATGAAAAACTGTTTTTT. Translated, it gives CASSYSTNEKLFF.

In its sample, this clone was seen once. The rearrangement joins TRBV4-1 to TRBJ2-7; TRBD2 agrees at 14 bases. V lost 3 bases and J lost 3; bases outside the gene matches: 4. Germline CDR1 and CDR2: MGHRA and YSYEKL. The CDR3 extends over 16 amino acids. CDR3 nucleotides: TGCGCCAGCAGCCATAGACTAGCGGGAGGGAACTACGAGCAGTACTTC. It specifies CASSHRLAGGNYEQYF.

This clone has just one count. The chain links TRBV9 to TRBJ2-7; 7 bases are shared with TRBD2. This CDR3 is 14 amino acids long. CDR1 SGDLS and CDR2 YYNGEE come from the germline V gene. Losses at the gene ends were 3 bases for V and 2 bases for J; bases not matched to a gene: 5. CDR3 residues: CASSDSGRPYEQYF. CDR3 bases: TGTGCCAGCAGCGATAGCGGGCGACCCTACGAGCAGTACTTC.

J is TRBJ2-7 and V is TRBV28; D not certain. The V end lost 5 bases, the J end lost 4 bases, and 15 bases lay between the germline ends. The V gene's germline CDR1 is MDHEN and CDR2 SYDVKM. This CDR3 is 14 amino acids long. The CDR3 region has the DNA TGTGCCAGCAGTGCCAGGCTAGAGTGGTACGAGCAGTACTTC. Amino acids: CASSARLEWYEQYF. The complete variable domain, with remaining parts taken from reference TRBV28 and TRBJ2-7, reads DVKVTQSSRYLVKRTGEKVFLECVQDMDHENMFWYRQDPGLGLRLIYFSYDVKMKEKGDIPEGYSVSREKKERFSLILESASTNQTSMYLCASSARLEWYEQYFGPGTRLTVT.

The chain's CDR3 is CASSLNPGSYNEQFF. The CDR3 nucleotides read TGTGCCAGCAGCTTAAACCCCGGCTCCTACAATGAGCAGTTCTTC. The chain employs TRBV7-3 and TRBJ2-1; no firm D call. V was shortened by 1 base and J by 0 bases, with 7 bases between the two germline ends. The V gene's germline CDR1 is SGHTA and CDR2 FQGTGA. The CDR3 consists of 15 residues.

This chain uses TRBV5-4 with TRBJ1-2, with TRBD1 as a possible D gene (5 bases). Between the trimmed V and J ends, which lost 1 base and 4 bases, there was a span of 20 bases. This CDR3 has 17 amino acids. Per the germline V gene, CDR1 is SGHNT and CDR2 is YYREEE (reference sequence). The CDR3 nucleotides are TGTGCCAGCAGCTTGTGGGGGGTGGAGTCCCCTCTCTATGGCTACACCTTC. Translated: CASSLWGVESPLYGYTF.

This clone has just one count. The chain employs TRBV5-6 and TRBJ2-5; D gene uncertain. The V end was cut by 0 bases, the J end by 0 bases, with 9 bases between. The CDR3 sequence is 15 residues long. Germline loops: CDR1 SGHDT, CDR2 YYEEEE. The CDR3 spells CASSLVPENQETQYF. The CDR3 region has the DNA TGTGCCAGCAGCTTGGTTCCGGAGAACCAAGAGACCCAGTACTTC.

This clone was seen only once. This chain connects TRBV28 to TRBJ1-1, with D possibly matching TRBD1 (6 bases). CDR1 is MDHEN, CDR2 SYDVKM, per germline. V was cut by 9 bases and J by 3 bases, with 26 bases left in between. This CDR3 has 17 amino acids. Here the CDR3 reads CASRPTGIMHRDTEAFF. The CDR3 coding sequence is TGTGCCAGTCGACCTACAGGGATAATGCACCGGGACACTGAAGCTTTCTTT. Filled out from reference TRBV28 and TRBJ1-1, the complete variable domain reads DVKVTQSSRYLVKRTGEKVFLECVQDMDHENMFWYRQDPGLGLRLIYFSYDVKMKEKGDIPEGYSVSREKKERFSLILESASTNQTSMYLCASRPTGIMHRDTEAFFGQGTRLTVV.